This T cell receptor beta chain was recorded in a study of molecular identifiers for immune sequencing clone quantification. Turning to the study itself: RNA, taken in replicates from 20,000 or 100,000 naive CD8 cells, was split five ways, with four sequenced.

MiXCR, applied by TCRdb to the PCR reads, yields one record per CDR3 protein. The table has about 640,000 distinct CDR3 sequences, about 20% seen once. Study conclusions and caveats: Clones with over 20 RNA copies captured over 99% of effector molecules but under 1% of naive ones. Underestimation of highly expanded clone sizes could arise where identical TCR molecules share a barcode.

A remark on this clonotype: Antigen unknown.

Source material for naive CD8 libraries was roughly 20,000 to 1,100,000 sorted cells, with 10%, 30% or 50% RNA. This clonotype was sampled from a human donor in good health. Some libraries in this study had Jurkat cell RNA spiked in. Material: naive CD8+ T cells from blood, with Jurkat cell RNA spiked in. Indicated subset: FACS-sorted CD8+CD4-CCR7+CD45RA+ naive T cells.

Here the CDR3 DNA reads TGCAGTGCCCAGGGTTCTGAAGCTTTCTTT. Translating it yields CSAQGSEAFF. The chain combines TRBV20-1 with TRBJ1-1; D is perhaps TRBD1 (5 bases). From germline, CDR1 is DFQATT and CDR2 SNEGSKA (reference sequence). CDR3 length: 10 amino acids. Deletions cut 6 bases from V and 6 bases from J, with 8 bases between.